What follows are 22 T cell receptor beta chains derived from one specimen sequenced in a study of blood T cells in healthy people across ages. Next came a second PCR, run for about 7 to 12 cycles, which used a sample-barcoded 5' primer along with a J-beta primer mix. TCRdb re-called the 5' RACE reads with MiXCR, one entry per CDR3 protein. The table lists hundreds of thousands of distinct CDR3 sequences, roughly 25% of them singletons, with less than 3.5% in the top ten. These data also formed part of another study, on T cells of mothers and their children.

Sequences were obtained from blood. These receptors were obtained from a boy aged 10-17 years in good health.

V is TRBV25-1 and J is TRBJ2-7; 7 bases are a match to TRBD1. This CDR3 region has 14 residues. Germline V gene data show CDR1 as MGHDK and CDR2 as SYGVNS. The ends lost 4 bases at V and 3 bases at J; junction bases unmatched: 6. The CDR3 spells CASSGGGADYEQYF. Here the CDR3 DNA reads TGTGCCAGCAGTGGAGGGGGCGCCGACTACGAGCAGTACTTC.

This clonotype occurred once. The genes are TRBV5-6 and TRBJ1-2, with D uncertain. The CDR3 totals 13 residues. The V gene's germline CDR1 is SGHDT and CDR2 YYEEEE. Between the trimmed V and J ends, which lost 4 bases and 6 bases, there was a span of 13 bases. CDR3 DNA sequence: TGTGCCAGCAGCAAAGAGATCCTGGATGGCTACACCTTC. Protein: CASSKEILDGYTF.

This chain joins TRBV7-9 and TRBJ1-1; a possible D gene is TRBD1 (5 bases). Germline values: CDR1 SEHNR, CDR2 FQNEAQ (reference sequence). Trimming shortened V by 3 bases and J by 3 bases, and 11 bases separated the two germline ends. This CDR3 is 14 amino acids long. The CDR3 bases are TGTGCCAGCAGCTTCGAGGGGAGGGACACTGAAGCTTTCTTT. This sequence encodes CASSFEGRDTEAFF. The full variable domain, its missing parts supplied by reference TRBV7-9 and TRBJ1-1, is DTGVSQNPRHKITKRGQNVTFRCDPISEHNRLYWYRQTLGQGPEFLTYFQNEAQLEKSRLLSDRFSAERPKGSFSTLEIQRTEQGDSAMYLCASSFEGRDTEAFFGQGTRLTVV.

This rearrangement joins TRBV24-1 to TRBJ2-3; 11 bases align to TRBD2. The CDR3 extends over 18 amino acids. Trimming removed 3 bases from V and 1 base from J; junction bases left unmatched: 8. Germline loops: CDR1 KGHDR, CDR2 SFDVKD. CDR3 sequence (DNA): TGTGCCACCAGTGATATGGGATTAGCGGGAGGGGGCACAGATACGCAGTATTTT. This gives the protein CATSDMGLAGGGTDTQYF.

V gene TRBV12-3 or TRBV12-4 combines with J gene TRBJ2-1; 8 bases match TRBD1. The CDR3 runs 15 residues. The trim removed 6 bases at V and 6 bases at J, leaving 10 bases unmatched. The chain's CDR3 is CASRLTGAGLNEQFF. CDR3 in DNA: TGTGCCAGCAGACTGACAGGGGCCGGCCTCAATGAGCAGTTCTTC.

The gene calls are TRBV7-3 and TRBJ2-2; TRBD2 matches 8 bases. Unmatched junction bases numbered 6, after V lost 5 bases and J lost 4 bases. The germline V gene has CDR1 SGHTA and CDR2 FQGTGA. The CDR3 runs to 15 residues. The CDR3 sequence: CASSPYGGGTGELFF. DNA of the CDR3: TGTGCCAGCAGCCCCTACGGGGGGGGCACCGGGGAGCTGTTTTTT. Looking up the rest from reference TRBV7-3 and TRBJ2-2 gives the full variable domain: GAGVSQTPSNKVTEKGKYVELRCDPISGHTALYWYRQSLGQGPEFLIYFQGTGAADDSGLPNDRFFAVRPEGSVSTLKIQRTERGDSAVYLCASSPYGGGTGELFFGEGSRLTVL.

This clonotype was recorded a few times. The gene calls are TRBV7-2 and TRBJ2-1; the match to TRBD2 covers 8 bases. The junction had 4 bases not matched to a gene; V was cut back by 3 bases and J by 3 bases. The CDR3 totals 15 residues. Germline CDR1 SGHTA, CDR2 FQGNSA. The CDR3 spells CASSLVGGVYNEQFF. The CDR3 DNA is TGTGCCAGCAGCTTGGTCGGGGGGGTCTACAATGAGCAGTTCTTC.

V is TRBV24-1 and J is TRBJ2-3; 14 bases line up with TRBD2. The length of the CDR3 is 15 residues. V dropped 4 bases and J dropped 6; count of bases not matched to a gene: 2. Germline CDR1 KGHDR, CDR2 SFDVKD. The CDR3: CATSETSGGADTQYF. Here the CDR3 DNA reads TGTGCCACCAGTGAGACTAGCGGGGGGGCTGATACGCAGTATTTT.

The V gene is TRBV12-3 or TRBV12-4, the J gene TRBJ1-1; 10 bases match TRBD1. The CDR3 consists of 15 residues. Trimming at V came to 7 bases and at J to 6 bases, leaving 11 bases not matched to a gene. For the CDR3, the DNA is TGTGCCAGCACTCTCCGGGACAGGGGTTCCCCTGAAGCTTTCTTT. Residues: CASTLRDRGSPEAFF.

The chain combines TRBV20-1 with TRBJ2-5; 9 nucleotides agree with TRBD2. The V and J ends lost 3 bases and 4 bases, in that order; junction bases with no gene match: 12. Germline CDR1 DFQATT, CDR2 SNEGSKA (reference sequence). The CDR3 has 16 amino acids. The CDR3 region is CSASAPGAGGTETQYF. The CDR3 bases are TGCAGTGCTAGTGCCCCGGGAGCGGGGGGCACAGAGACCCAGTACTTC.

The CDR3 nucleotides are TGTGCCAGCAGTTCCGATGGTCCCTTCTACGAGCAGTACTTC. Its translation: CASSSDGPFYEQYF. The genes are TRBV12-3 or TRBV12-4 and TRBJ2-7, with no clear D. This CDR3 has 14 amino acids. Trimming shortened V by 4 bases and J by 3 bases, and 13 bases separated the two germline ends.

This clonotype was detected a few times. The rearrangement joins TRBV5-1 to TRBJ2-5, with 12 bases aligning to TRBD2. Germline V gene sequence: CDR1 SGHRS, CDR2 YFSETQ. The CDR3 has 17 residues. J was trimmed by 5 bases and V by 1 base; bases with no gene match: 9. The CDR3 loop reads CASSLYASGGAKETQYF. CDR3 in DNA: TGCGCCAGCAGCTTGTATGCTAGCGGGGGGGCTAAGGAGACCCAGTACTTC.

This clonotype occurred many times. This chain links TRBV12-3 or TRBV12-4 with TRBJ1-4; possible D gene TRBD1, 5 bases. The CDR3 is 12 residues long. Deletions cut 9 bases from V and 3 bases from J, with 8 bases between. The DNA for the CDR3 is TGTGCCAGACAGGAGGCTAATGAAAAACTGTTTTTT. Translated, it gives CARQEANEKLFF.

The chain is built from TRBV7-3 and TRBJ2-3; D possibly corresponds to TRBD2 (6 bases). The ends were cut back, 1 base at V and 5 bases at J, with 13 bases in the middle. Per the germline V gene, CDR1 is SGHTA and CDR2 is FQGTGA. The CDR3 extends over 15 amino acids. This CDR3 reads CASSLSSTSRDTQYF. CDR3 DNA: TGTGCCAGCAGCTTAAGTTCCACTAGCCGAGATACGCAGTATTTT.

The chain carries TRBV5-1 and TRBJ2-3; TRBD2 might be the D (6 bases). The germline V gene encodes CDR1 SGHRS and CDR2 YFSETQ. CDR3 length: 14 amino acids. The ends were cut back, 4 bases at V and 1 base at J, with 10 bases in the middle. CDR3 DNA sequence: TGCGCCAGCAGCGCCCAGCGGGGCACAGATACGCAGTATTTT. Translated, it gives CASSAQRGTDTQYF.

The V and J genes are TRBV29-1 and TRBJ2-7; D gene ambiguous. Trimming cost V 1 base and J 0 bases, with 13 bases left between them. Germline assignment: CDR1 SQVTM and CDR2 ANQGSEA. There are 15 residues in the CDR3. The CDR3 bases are TGCAGCGTTGAAGCAGGTTCGGATGGCTCCTACGAGCAGTACTTC. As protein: CSVEAGSDGSYEQYF.

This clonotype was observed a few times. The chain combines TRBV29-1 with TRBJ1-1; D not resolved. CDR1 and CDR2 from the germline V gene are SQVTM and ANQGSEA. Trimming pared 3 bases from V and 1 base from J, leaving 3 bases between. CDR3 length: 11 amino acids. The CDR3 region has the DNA TGCAGCGTTGAGTCGAACACTGAAGCTTTCTTT. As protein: CSVESNTEAFF.

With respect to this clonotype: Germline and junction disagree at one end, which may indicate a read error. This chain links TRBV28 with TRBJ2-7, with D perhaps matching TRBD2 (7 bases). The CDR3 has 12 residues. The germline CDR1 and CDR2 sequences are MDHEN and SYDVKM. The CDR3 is CASNTGGYEQHF. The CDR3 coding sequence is TGTGCCAGCAATACGGGGGGCTACGAGCAGCACTTC. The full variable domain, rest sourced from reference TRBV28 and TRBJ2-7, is DVKVTQSSRYLVKRTGEKVFLECVQDMDHENMFWYRQDPGLGLRLIYFSYDVKMKEKGDIPEGYSVSREKKERFSLILESASTNQTSMYLCASNTGGYEQHFGPGTRLTVT.

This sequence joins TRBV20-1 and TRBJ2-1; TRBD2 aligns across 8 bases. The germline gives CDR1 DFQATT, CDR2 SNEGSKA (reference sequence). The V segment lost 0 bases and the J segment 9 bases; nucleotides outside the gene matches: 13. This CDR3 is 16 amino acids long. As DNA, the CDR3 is TGCAGTGCTAGAGATATCGGACTAGCAGTTCGGGGTGAGCAGTTCTTC. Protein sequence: CSARDIGLAVRGEQFF.

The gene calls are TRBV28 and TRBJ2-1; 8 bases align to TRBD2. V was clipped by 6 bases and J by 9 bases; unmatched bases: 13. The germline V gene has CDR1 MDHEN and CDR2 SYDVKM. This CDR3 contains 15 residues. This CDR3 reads CASRPAVAGPTEQFF. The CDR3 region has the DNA TGTGCCAGCAGGCCGGCGGTAGCGGGACCCACTGAGCAGTTCTTC.

The CDR3 nucleotides are TGTGCCAGCAGGCAAGCCTATAATGAAAAACTGTTTTTT. Residues: CASRQAYNEKLFF. V and J are TRBV7-9 and TRBJ1-4; D call uncertain. The germline V gene has CDR1 SEHNR and CDR2 FQNEAQ (reference sequence). The V and J ends lost 6 bases and 4 bases respectively, with 9 bases between them. The CDR3 is 13 residues long.

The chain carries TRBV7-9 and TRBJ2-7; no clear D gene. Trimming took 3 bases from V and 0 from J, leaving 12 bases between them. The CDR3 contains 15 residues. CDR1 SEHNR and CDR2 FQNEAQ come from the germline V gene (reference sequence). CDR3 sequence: CASSFSPGLSYEQYF. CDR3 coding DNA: TGTGCCAGCAGCTTCAGCCCGGGTCTCTCCTACGAGCAGTACTTC.